These 8 T cell receptor beta chains were all obtained from the same sample, sequenced in a study of PD-L1 blockade in urothelial cancer. Time point of the sample: peripheral blood 6 weeks after treatment start. This table comes from immunoSEQ multiplex PCR, and its TCRdb copy is limited to in-frame clones, with some not included. This sample has about 45,000 clones; roughly four fifths occur once, and the top ten carry roughly an eighth. The input for sequencing was PBMCs, taken around atezolizumab (anti-PD-L1) treatment. Receptors originate from a man aged 55 to 70 with urothelial cancer.

The chain combines TRBV6-1 with TRBJ1-2, with a possible D match to TRBD1 (5 bases). The germline V gene has CDR1 MNHNS and CDR2 SASEGT. The CDR3 runs to 15 residues. Trimming shortened V by 3 bases and J by 1 base, and 12 bases separated the two germline ends. The CDR3 DNA sequence: TGTGCCAGCAGTGACCAGGGAAGAAGTAACTATGGCTACACCTTC. Translated: CASSDQGRSNYGYTF.

The rearrangement joins TRBV28 to TRBJ1-6; the D is unclear. CDR1 and CDR2 (germline): MDHEN, SYDVKM. Trimming removed 2 bases at V and 8 bases at J, with 10 bases between. This CDR3 region has 14 residues. The CDR3 DNA reads TGTGCCAGCAGTTTAAGTCAGACTTATTCACCCCTCCACTTT. It yields the protein CASSLSQTYSPLHF. Full variable domain (outside the CDR3, taken from reference TRBV28 and TRBJ1-6): DVKVTQSSRYLVKRTGEKVFLECVQDMDHENMFWYRQDPGLGLRLIYFSYDVKMKEKGDIPEGYSVSREKKERFSLILESASTNQTSMYLCASSLSQTYSPLHFGNGTRLTVT.

The gene calls are TRBV19 and TRBJ2-7; D might be TRBD1 (6 bases). The CDR3 is 15 residues long. Trimming removed 6 bases at V and 0 bases at J, with 15 bases between. CDR1 and CDR2 (germline): LNHDA, SQIVND (reference sequence). This CDR3 is CASSSGAYGSYEQYF. CDR3 sequence (DNA): TGTGCCAGTAGCTCAGGGGCCTACGGCTCCTACGAGCAGTACTTC.

V and J are TRBV2 and TRBJ2-1; 12 positions match TRBD2. V lost 4 bases to trimming and J lost 0 bases; unmatched junction nucleotides: 10. The CDR3 has 19 amino acids. Germline CDR1 reads SNHLY; CDR2 reads FYNNEI. This CDR3 reads CASSGLLAGGRSSYNEQFF. CDR3 nucleotides: TGTGCCAGCAGTGGATTACTAGCGGGAGGACGGAGCTCCTACAATGAGCAGTTCTTC.

In this sample, this clone turned up a few times. The rearrangement joins TRBV5-5 to TRBJ1-5, with unresolved D. CDR1 and CDR2 from the germline V gene are SGHKS and YYEKEE (reference sequence). This CDR3 comprises 15 residues. Trimming removed 2 bases from V and 4 bases from J, with 13 bases in between. The CDR3 region has the DNA TGTGCCAGCAGCTTCGGCGGAACTCAAAATCAGCCCCAGCATTTT. This encodes CASSFGGTQNQPQHF.

V is TRBV28 and J is TRBJ1-2, with D possibly matching TRBD1 (5 bases). CDR1 is MDHEN and CDR2 is SYDVKM in the germline V gene. CDR3 length: 13 amino acids. V lost 3 bases to trimming and J lost 5 bases, with 10 bases between them. DNA of the CDR3: TGTGCCAGCAGTTTCGGCCAGGGATATGGCTACACCTTC. This gives the protein CASSFGQGYGYTF.

This chain connects TRBV19 to TRBJ2-3, with D perhaps matching TRBD1 (5 bases). The CDR3 consists of 17 residues. V was pared by 6 bases and J by 3 bases, with 22 bases between. The germline V gene encodes CDR1 LNHDA and CDR2 SQIVND (reference sequence). CDR3 sequence (DNA): TGTGCCAGTAGCTGGCGGCAGGCTGAGAGGACAACAGATACGCAGTATTTT. It codes for CASSWRQAERTTDTQYF. Complete variable domain (other parts from reference TRBV19 and TRBJ2-3): DGGITQSPKYLFRKEGQNVTLSCEQNLNHDAMYWYRQDPGQGLRLIYYSQIVNDFQKGDIAEGYSVSREKKESFPLTVTSAQKNPTAFYLCASSWRQAERTTDTQYFGPGTRLTVL.

This clone has more than one count but fewer than ten. The V call is TRBV14, the J call TRBJ1-2; tentative D call: TRBD1 (5 bases). From germline, CDR1 is SGHDN and CDR2 FVKESK. The length of the CDR3 is 13 residues. V lost 4 bases and J lost 7, with 13 bases in between. The CDR3 loop is CASSPLPQGGYTF. Written as DNA, the CDR3 is TGTGCCAGCAGCCCCCTTCCTCAGGGTGGCTACACCTTC.